This T cell receptor (beta chain) appears in the sequencing data of a study of beta chain features in type 1 diabetes. Background on the study: On cell yields, gender and age, patients and healthy donors were similar. Study conclusions and caveats: In type 1 diabetes patients, VDJ junctions had fewer insertions; deletions at these junctions were more frequent. TCRB CDR3s from Type 1 diabetes patients were moderately but significantly shorter in all four CD4+ subsets.

This CDR3 spans 14 amino acids. Trimming took 3 bases from V and 4 from J, leaving 10 bases between them. CDR1 is SNHLY and CDR2 is FYNNEI in the germline V gene. The collection from each donor was one heparinised blood draw averaging roughly 110 mL. What was sequenced were expressed TCRB transcripts, since all of the isolated RNA had been reverse transcribed. Method: immunoSEQ multiplex PCR; TCRdb's copy keeps in-frame clones and lacks some. The sample yields 850,000 to 900,000 clones, 15% to 20% seen once. This clone was recorded a few times. Its antigen is not identified. Sequencing used naive CD4+ T cells from blood. This chain joins TRBV2 and TRBJ2-1, with D perhaps matching TRBD1 (6 bases). The sequence was obtained from a woman younger than 30 in good health. The CDR3 DNA reads as TGTGCCAGCAGTGAGGGGACACGGTACAATGAGCAGTTCTTC. This encodes CASSEGTRYNEQFF.